This T cell receptor beta chain was obtained from a study of glioma-infiltrating T cells. TCR alpha and beta CDR3 regions were amplified from RNA using iRepertoire nested multiplex PCR. TCRdb ran MiXCR on the multiplex PCR reads and lists one entry per CDR3 protein. This sample carries around 90,000 distinct CDR3 sequences, around 42% of them seen once, and the ten largest clones take 30% to 40%. The CDR3 totals 20 residues. Germline assignment: CDR1 MDHEN and CDR2 SYDVKM. The V gene end was trimmed by 2 bases and the J gene end by 3 bases; junction bases not matched to a gene: 10. The clonotype comes from a human donor with low-grade glioma or glioblastoma, undergoing nonglioma brain surgery, or in good health (not recorded which). Sequenced sample: glioma tissue, nonneoplastic brain tissue, or PBMCs (not recorded which). The chain couples TRBV28 to TRBJ2-1; 16 bases agree with TRBD2. The chain's CDR3 is CASSLPPGLAGGSYYNEQFF. DNA of the CDR3: TGTGCCAGCAGTTTACCTCCGGGACTAGCGGGGGGGAGCTACTACAATGAGCAGTTCTTC.